This T cell receptor (beta chain) was sequenced during a study of post-analysis software for immune sequencing data. Study-level points and caveats: Significantly lower normalized Chao1 diversity was found in patients with multiple sclerosis relative to controls. Pronounced co-clustering by F measure was evident among identically batched samples.

Unique molecular identifiers were carried by the TCR beta cDNA libraries. TCRdb fed the PCR reads into MiXCR, producing one record per CDR3 protein. The sample contains hundreds of thousands of distinct CDR3 sequences, 55% to 70% of which appear only once. Comment on this clonotype: Its specificity is unknown.

The sample taken for sequencing was blood. This clonotype originated in a girl aged 2-10 years with multiple sclerosis.

The CDR3 reads CASSEAGSSYNEQFF. For the CDR3, the DNA is TGTGCCAGCAGTGAAGCTGGCAGCTCCTACAATGAGCAGTTCTTC. The rearrangement joins TRBV25-1 to TRBJ2-1; D ambiguous. The V gene lost 2 bases and the J gene lost 0 bases, with 8 bases spanning the gap. Per germline, CDR1 MGHDK and CDR2 SYGVNS. The CDR3 runs to 15 residues.